Listed here are 24 T cell receptor beta chains from one sample, sequenced in a study of CD8 T cells in ankylosing spondylitis. MiXCR was run by TCRdb on the 5' RACE reads, yielding one entry per CDR3 protein. Of hundreds of thousands of distinct CDR3 sequences listed, roughly 25% were seen once; the top ten hold less than 8.5%. Sequenced material: blood, either unsorted or a sorted T cell fraction (not recorded which). The receptors derive from a male donor with ankylosing spondylitis or in good health (not recorded which).

This clonotype was seen more than once but under ten times. The rearrangement joins TRBV29-1 to TRBJ2-5, with D maybe TRBD2 (6 bases). The germline CDR1 and CDR2 sequences are SQVTM and ANQGSEA. The CDR3 runs 12 residues. Trimming took off 3 bases at V and 4 bases at J, with 9 bases between the two ends. CDR3: CSVDTGGETQYF. Written as DNA, the CDR3 is TGCAGCGTTGACACCGGGGGAGAGACCCAGTACTTC. Drawing the rest from reference TRBV29-1 and TRBJ2-5, the complete variable domain is SAVISQKPSRDICQRGTSLTIQCQVDSQVTMMFWYRQQPGQSLTLIATANQGSEATYESGFVIDKFPISRPNLTFSTLTVSNMSPEDSSIYLCSVDTGGETQYFGPGTRLLVL.

This clonotype was seen only a few times. This sequence joins TRBV10-3 and TRBJ2-2, with D unclear. The germline CDR1 and CDR2 sequences are ENHRY and SYGVKD. Trimming left V 3 bases short and J 1 base short, with 3 bases between. This CDR3 comprises 13 residues. The CDR3 nucleotides read TGTGCCATCAGTGATCAGAACACCGGGGAGCTGTTTTTT. Amino acids: CAISDQNTGELFF.

Only a few counts were recorded for this clonotype. V is TRBV7-2 and J is TRBJ2-7; TRBD2 matches at 14 bases. The V segment lost 8 bases and the J segment 0 bases; nucleotides outside the gene matches: 0. This CDR3 is 14 amino acids long. Germline V CDR1 and CDR2: SGHTA, FQGNSA. DNA for the CDR3: TGTGCCAGCGGACTAGCGGGAGGCTCCTACGAGCAGTACTTC. This translates into CASGLAGGSYEQYF.

Many counts were recorded for this clonotype. V is TRBV7-2 and J is TRBJ2-7, with D perhaps matching TRBD1 (5 bases). Trimming shortened V by 2 bases and J by 4 bases, and 9 bases separated the two germline ends. Germline V gene sequence: CDR1 SGHTA, CDR2 FQGNSA. The CDR3 covers 13 residues. This chain's CDR3 is CASSLLGAYEQYF. CDR3 DNA: TGTGCCAGCAGCTTATTAGGGGCGTACGAGCAGTACTTC.

In this sample, this clonotype turned up a few times. This chain uses TRBV10-3 with TRBJ1-5, with D perhaps TRBD1 (6 bases). The germline gives CDR1 ENHRY, CDR2 SYGVKD. Trimming shortened V by 6 bases and J by 1 base, and 7 bases separated the two germline ends. This CDR3 is built from 13 residues. The CDR3 sequence: CAIRDRSNQPQHF. The CDR3 coding sequence is TGTGCCATCAGAGACAGGAGCAATCAGCCCCAGCATTTT.

This clonotype was observed at least ten times. The chain has TRBV20-1 and TRBJ2-5, with a weak D call TRBD2 (6 bases). CDR3 length: 16 residues. Germline V CDR1 and CDR2: DFQATT, SNEGSKA (reference sequence). Trimming took 3 bases from V and 3 from J, leaving 20 bases between them. The CDR3 coding sequence is TGCAGTGCTAGCGACTTATCAGAGGGACTTAAAGAGACCCAGTACTTC. It specifies CSASDLSEGLKETQYF.

At least ten counts were recorded for this clonotype. The chain combines TRBV3-1 with TRBJ2-5; D gene uncertain. The CDR3 contains 13 residues. Germline CDR1 is LGHDT and CDR2 is YNNKEL (reference sequence). V was trimmed by 2 bases and J by 4 bases, leaving 8 bases between them. The DNA of the CDR3 is TGTGCCAGCAGCCAATACGGGCGAGAGACCCAGTACTTC. Protein product: CASSQYGRETQYF.

The chain is built from TRBV28 and TRBJ2-7; tentative D call: TRBD1 (7 bases). With 2 bases removed from V and 7 bases from J, the gap between germline ends came to 9 bases. This CDR3 contains 12 residues. Germline CDR1 MDHEN, CDR2 SYDVKM. The CDR3 coding sequence is TGTGCCAGCAGTTTACAGGGGGGTGAGCAGTACTTC. It specifies CASSLQGGEQYF.

The chain has TRBV7-2 and TRBJ2-7; 7 bases match TRBD1. The trim removed 1 base at V and 2 bases at J, leaving 5 bases unmatched. The CDR3 spans 15 residues. Germline CDR1 is SGHTA and CDR2 is FQGNSA. CDR3 loop: CASSLGTGDPYEQYF. CDR3 sequence (DNA): TGTGCCAGCAGCTTAGGAACAGGGGACCCCTACGAGCAGTACTTC.

This rearrangement joins TRBV12-3 or TRBV12-4 to TRBJ2-2; maybe TRBD1 (6 bases). This CDR3 spans 15 amino acids. V was shortened by 3 bases and J by 2 bases, with 10 bases between the two germline ends. CDR3 bases: TGTGCCAGCAGTTTGGGACAAACAAACACCGGGGAGCTGTTTTTT. This sequence encodes CASSLGQTNTGELFF.

The chain carries TRBV29-1 and TRBJ2-3, with D hard to call. This CDR3 has 11 amino acids. The V gene's germline CDR1 is SQVTM and CDR2 ANQGSEA. The V and J ends lost 5 bases and 0 bases respectively, with 3 bases between them. The CDR3 DNA follows: TGCAGCGTTATCAGCACAGATACGCAGTATTTT. Translation gives CSVISTDTQYF.

CDR3 sequence reads: CSARDAGNSDEQYF. CDR3 in DNA: TGCAGTGCTAGAGATGCCGGGAACTCGGACGAGCAGTACTTC. The chain couples TRBV20-1 to TRBJ2-7; tentatively, D is TRBD2 (5 bases). CDR3 length equals 14 residues. CDR1 is DFQATT and CDR2 is SNEGSKA in the germline V gene (reference sequence). Trimming cost V 0 bases and J 5 bases, with 14 bases left between them.

The rearrangement joins TRBV5-6 to TRBJ2-5; 7 nucleotides agree with TRBD2. The CDR3 length is 14 residues. Looked up from germline, CDR1 is SGHDT and CDR2 is YYEEEE. The trim removed 4 bases at V and 3 bases at J, leaving 6 bases unmatched. The CDR3 is CASSQGLTKETQYF. In nucleotides, the CDR3 is TGTGCCAGCAGCCAGGGACTAACTAAAGAGACCCAGTACTTC.

The CDR3 bases are TGTGCCAGCGTGGGTCTAGCGGATGACAATGAGCAGTTCTTC. Protein sequence: CASVGLADDNEQFF. The chain carries TRBV27 and TRBJ2-1, with 7 bases aligning to TRBD2. The CDR3 contains 14 residues. V lost 8 bases, J lost 5 bases, and 9 bases stayed unmatched. From germline, CDR1 is MNHEY and CDR2 SMNVEV (reference sequence).

A note on this clonotype: This sequence may be a read error, since a much larger clone differs from it by one base. The chain is built from TRBV7-2 and TRBJ2-1; the match to TRBD1 covers 10 bases. In germline, CDR1 is SGHTA, CDR2 FQGNSA. The ends lost 5 bases at V and 7 bases at J; junction bases unmatched: 8. The CDR3 loop spans 15 amino acids. The CDR3: CASSGRDRGMNEQFF. The DNA for the CDR3 is TGTGCCAGCAGCGGCCGGGACAGGGGTATGAATGAGCAGTTCTTC.

This clonotype was counted many times. The chain combines TRBV7-6 with TRBJ2-1, with TRBD2 matching over 9 bases. V shed 6 bases and J 7 bases; nucleotides not matched to a gene: 7. Germline V gene data show CDR1 as SGHVS and CDR2 as FNYEAQ. CDR3 length equals 14 residues. The CDR3 loop reads CASRAIAGANEQFF. As DNA, the CDR3 is TGTGCCAGCAGGGCCATAGCGGGAGCAAATGAGCAGTTCTTC. Based on the CDR3 plus reference TRBV7-6 and TRBJ2-1, the full variable domain is GAGVSQSPRYKVTKRGQDVALRCDPISGHVSLYWYRQALGQGPEFLTYFNYEAQQDKSGLPNDRFSAERPEGSISTLTIQRTEQRDSAMYRCASRAIAGANEQFFGPGTRLTVL.

V gene TRBV12-3 or TRBV12-4 combines with J gene TRBJ2-3; D is perhaps TRBD2 (5 bases). This CDR3 contains 15 residues. V was trimmed by 3 bases and J by 4 bases, leaving 14 bases between them. The DNA for the CDR3 is TGTGCCAGCAGTTTCGAGGGAGTTGGGTCAGATACGCAGTATTTT. This gives the protein CASSFEGVGSDTQYF.

The chain uses TRBV20-1 and TRBJ1-2, with D possibly being TRBD1 (5 bases). The CDR3 covers 15 residues. V was trimmed by 6 bases and J by 4 bases, leaving 21 bases between them. CDR1 is DFQATT, CDR2 SNEGSKA, per germline (reference sequence). Here the CDR3 DNA reads TGCAGTGCCCCTTTGGTGTCGGGGCGGGGCTATGGCTACACCTTC. Its translation is CSAPLVSGRGYGYTF.

Here the CDR3 reads CASSYGYWETQYF. The CDR3 nucleotides are TGTGCCAGCAGTTACGGATATTGGGAGACCCAGTACTTC. The chain joins TRBV6-5 to TRBJ2-5; D remains unclear. There are 13 residues in the CDR3. V was clipped by 2 bases and J by 5 bases, with 9 bases between them. Per the germline V gene, CDR1 is MNHEY and CDR2 is SVGAGI.

This clonotype was observed many times. The rearrangement uses TRBV5-1 and TRBJ2-1, with D possibly TRBD2 on 6 matching bases. CDR1 is SGHRS, CDR2 YFSETQ, per germline. Trimming cost V 4 bases and J 9 bases, with 17 bases left between them. The CDR3 is 14 amino acids. CDR3 bases: TGCGCCAGCAGCCCCGGGAGTGCCGAATCTGAGCAGTTCTTC. Translation gives CASSPGSAESEQFF.

The rearrangement joins TRBV20-1 to TRBJ2-3, with D possibly TRBD2 on 5 matching bases. The CDR3 is 16 amino acids. Trimming cost V 0 bases and J 1 base, with 14 bases left between them. CDR1 DFQATT and CDR2 SNEGSKA come from the germline V gene (reference sequence). The DNA of the CDR3 is TGCAGTGCTAGAGAAGGCTACGGACTGGGCACAGATACGCAGTATTTT. Translating it yields CSAREGYGLGTDTQYF.

This clonotype was seen many times. The rearrangement joins TRBV4-1 to TRBJ2-2, with a tentative D call TRBD1 (6 bases). V lost 8 bases, J lost 6 bases, and 19 bases lay in between. Germline V CDR1 and CDR2: MGHRA, YSYEKL. The CDR3 consists of 15 residues. The chain's CDR3 is CASDPGHQGAGELFF. CDR3 nucleotide sequence: TGCGCCAGCGACCCGGGACACCAAGGGGCCGGGGAGCTGTTTTTT.

V is TRBV29-1 and J is TRBJ2-5; no clear D. Trimming removed 0 bases at V and 5 bases at J, with 13 bases between. The germline V gene has CDR1 SQVTM and CDR2 ANQGSEA. There are 14 residues in the CDR3. The CDR3: CSVEDSRVRETQYF. For the CDR3, the DNA is TGCAGCGTTGAAGATTCTCGGGTCAGGGAGACCCAGTACTTC. The complete variable domain, with remaining parts taken from reference TRBV29-1 and TRBJ2-5, reads SAVISQKPSRDICQRGTSLTIQCQVDSQVTMMFWYRQQPGQSLTLIATANQGSEATYESGFVIDKFPISRPNLTFSTLTVSNMSPEDSSIYLCSVEDSRVRETQYFGPGTRLLVL.

This clonotype came up a few times. V gene TRBV20-1 combines with J gene TRBJ2-1, with TRBD2 matching over 12 bases. The CDR3 extends over 15 amino acids. J was trimmed by 8 bases and V by 7 bases; bases with no gene match: 12. Per the germline V gene, CDR1 is DFQATT and CDR2 is SNEGSKA (reference sequence). The DNA for the CDR3 is TGCAGTGTCAAACCCCTAGCGGGAGGGCCTTATGAGCAGTTCTTC. Translating gives CSVKPLAGGPYEQFF.